The 14 T cell receptor beta chains below come from one sample, sequenced in a study of blood T cell repertoires in COVID-19. The data were produced by immunoSEQ multiplex PCR, yet TCRdb's version contains in-frame clones alone and is incomplete. In the table there are about 130,000 clones, roughly 90% of which are singletons. The specimen was peripheral blood. Receptor source: a woman of 80 years or more with acute or convalescent COVID-19.

The chain joins TRBV11-1 to TRBJ1-4; 7 bases match TRBD1. This CDR3 region has 14 residues. With 4 bases clipped from V and 6 bases from J, the junction kept 5 bases outside the gene matches. Germline lookup yields CDR1 SGHAT and CDR2 FQDESV (reference sequence). The CDR3 coding sequence is TGTGCCAGCAGCTCTCGGGACAGCTATGAAAAACTGTTTTTT. It is translated as CASSSRDSYEKLFF.

This chain connects TRBV15 to TRBJ2-1, with 13 bases lining up with TRBD2. Per the germline V gene, CDR1 is LNHNV and CDR2 is YYDKDF (reference sequence). V shed 1 base and J 6 bases; nucleotides not matched to a gene: 6. CDR3 length: 17 amino acids. The CDR3 DNA follows: TGTGCCACCAGCAGAGGGGGGACTAGCGGGATAACCAATGAGCAGTTCTTC. This encodes CATSRGGTSGITNEQFF.

This clone turned up a few times. The V and J genes are TRBV19 and TRBJ1-6; D unresolved. Looked up from germline, CDR1 is LNHDA and CDR2 is SQIVND (reference sequence). Between the trimmed V and J ends, which lost 2 bases and 2 bases, there was a span of 10 bases. CDR3 size: 16 residues. The CDR3 region has the DNA TGTGCCAGTAGTATAACTGGTTTCACCTATAATTCACCCCTCCACTTT. This gives the protein CASSITGFTYNSPLHF.

The CDR3 loop is CASSQRQAATGELFF. CDR3 sequence (DNA): TGTGCCAGCAGCCAAAGACAGGCCGCCACCGGGGAGCTGTTTTTT. This chain uses TRBV4-2 with TRBJ2-2; TRBD1 is a possible D gene (6 bases). The CDR3 is made up of 15 amino acids. The germline V gene encodes CDR1 LGHNA and CDR2 YNFKEQ. V shed 2 bases and J shed 4 bases, with 11 bases lying between them.

V usage is TRBV19 and J usage is TRBJ2-3; D unresolved. CDR1 is LNHDA and CDR2 is SQIVND in the germline V gene (reference sequence). Trimming cost V 4 bases and J 2 bases, with 7 bases left between them. This CDR3 spans 13 amino acids. The CDR3 nucleotides are TGTGCCAGTAGTACCAGGTACACAGATACGCAGTATTTT. Residues: CASSTRYTDTQYF.

The chain couples TRBV15 to TRBJ2-2; 11 nucleotides line up with TRBD1. V was pared by 3 bases and J by 3 bases, with 3 bases of the junction left unmatched. This CDR3 contains 16 residues. The V gene's germline CDR1 is LNHNV and CDR2 YYDKDF (reference sequence). CDR3: CATSSLDRGHTGELFF. CDR3 sequence (DNA): TGTGCCACCAGCAGTCTGGACAGGGGGCACACCGGGGAGCTGTTTTTT.

This chain joins TRBV19 and TRBJ1-1, with D unclear. The CDR3 contains 14 residues. Trimming stripped 5 bases from V and 4 bases from J, with 14 bases between. Looked up from germline, CDR1 is LNHDA and CDR2 is SQIVND (reference sequence). The CDR3 nucleotides are TGTGCCAGTAGTTCCGCCCTGAGCGGCACTGAAGCTTTCTTT. It yields the protein CASSSALSGTEAFF.

The gene calls are TRBV3-1 (or the pseudogene TRBV3-2) and TRBJ2-2; 9 bases are shared with TRBD2. Losses at the gene ends were 1 base for V and 1 base for J; bases not matched to a gene: 10. The CDR3 loop spans 19 amino acids. Germline V CDR1 and CDR2: LGHDT, YNNKEL (reference sequence). CDR3 protein: CASSQVSLAGKVNTGELFF. DNA for the CDR3: TGTGCCAGCAGCCAAGTTAGTCTAGCGGGAAAGGTGAACACCGGGGAGCTGTTTTTT.

The chain uses TRBV18 and TRBJ2-7; D remains unclear. V lost 3 bases to trimming and J lost 3 bases, with 6 bases between them. CDR1 and CDR2 from the germline V gene are KGHSH and LQKENI. This CDR3 has 12 amino acids. The CDR3 DNA reads as TGTGCCAGCTCACCTCAGAACTACGAGCAGTACTTC. Its protein product is CASSPQNYEQYF.

This chain uses TRBV2 with TRBJ2-1; perhaps TRBD1 as D (5 bases). This CDR3 has 12 residues. Germline CDR1 reads SNHLY; CDR2 reads FYNNEI. Trimming pared 5 bases from V and 12 bases from J, leaving 14 bases between. The CDR3 DNA sequence: TGTGCCAGCAGTTGGCAGAATCAGGGGCAGTTCTTC. Translated: CASSWQNQGQFF.

The CDR3 reads CASSLQYRVGEAFF. The CDR3 DNA is TGTGCCAGCAGCTTACAGTACAGGGTTGGTGAAGCTTTCTTT. The chain employs TRBV11-2 and TRBJ1-1; D perhaps matches TRBD1 (6 bases). This CDR3 has 14 residues. Germline values: CDR1 SGHAT, CDR2 FQNNGV. V lost 2 bases, J lost 7 bases, and 14 bases lay in between.

V usage is TRBV10-3 and J usage is TRBJ1-1; 11 bases align to TRBD1. V lost 6 bases to trimming and J lost 1 base; unmatched junction nucleotides: 7. CDR3 length equals 16 residues. In germline, CDR1 is ENHRY, CDR2 SYGVKD. The CDR3 reads CAIRPGTGGSNTEAFF. In DNA, the CDR3 is TGTGCCATCAGACCCGGGACAGGGGGATCGAACACTGAAGCTTTCTTT.

The rearrangement uses TRBV6-5 and TRBJ1-1, with 8 bases fitting TRBD1. The V and J ends lost 6 bases and 6 bases, in that order; junction bases with no gene match: 6. The CDR3 loop spans 13 amino acids. Per germline, CDR1 MNHEY and CDR2 SVGAGI. CDR3 region: CASSLTGVAEAFF. DNA of the CDR3: TGTGCCAGCAGCCTGACAGGGGTGGCTGAAGCTTTCTTT.

The V gene is TRBV6-5, the J gene TRBJ1-1, with TRBD1 matching 10 bases. V lost 4 bases to trimming and J lost 7 bases; unmatched junction nucleotides: 6. This CDR3 has 14 residues. The V gene's germline CDR1 is MNHEY and CDR2 SVGAGI. The CDR3 protein is CASSSPTGGLEAFF. CDR3 DNA: TGTGCCAGCAGTTCCCCGACAGGGGGCCTTGAAGCTTTCTTT.